This note documents a single T cell receptor (beta chain) sequence. Its target is unknown. This sample was taken from a study of shared clonotypes between healthy human individuals. Assay runs were performed at deep level. About 33,000 T cell genomes (approximately 0.2 ug DNA) went into each sorted-subset replicate. The repertoire was sequenced with immunoSEQ multiplex PCR; TCRdb's copy has only in-frame clones and lacks some. The sample has a few million clones; more than 85% are singletons. Study observations and caveats: Limitation of the genetic and exposure-history diversity represented came from the few donors. Generally, naive subsets (rather than memory subsets) showed larger estimated richness.

Trimming stripped 6 bases from V and 5 bases from J, with 20 bases between. The CDR3 runs to 15 residues. CDR1 is MNHEY and CDR2 is SMNVEV in the germline V gene (reference sequence). The source of this sequence is a man between 18 and 29 years old in good health. Some clones in this sample may be carry-over from other donors' samples. The sample consisted of naive CD4+ T cells from PBMCs. Subset reported: CD45RA+ positively selected. V is TRBV27 and J is TRBJ2-7, with D hard to call. The DNA for the CDR3 is TGTGCCAGCAGCAAACTACGGAGTCCTCGTGACGAGCAGTACTTC. Amino acids: CASSKLRSPRDEQYF.